This T cell receptor beta chain was found in a study of T cells of healthy individuals. The CDR3 runs 15 residues. V lost 0 bases to trimming and J lost 4 bases; unmatched junction nucleotides: 2. CDR1 is MNHEY, CDR2 SMNVEV, per germline (reference sequence). TCRdb called the 5' RACE reads again in MiXCR, with one record for every CDR3 protein. The data contain around 63,000 distinct CDR3 sequences, around 15% of them singletons. The TCR was taken from a human donor in good health. The chain carries TRBV27 and TRBJ2-2, with TRBD2 matching over 7 bases. The CDR3 spells CASSLSGGPTGELFF. Here the CDR3 DNA reads TGTGCCAGCAGTTTATCGGGAGGGCCCACCGGGGAGCTGTTTTTT.